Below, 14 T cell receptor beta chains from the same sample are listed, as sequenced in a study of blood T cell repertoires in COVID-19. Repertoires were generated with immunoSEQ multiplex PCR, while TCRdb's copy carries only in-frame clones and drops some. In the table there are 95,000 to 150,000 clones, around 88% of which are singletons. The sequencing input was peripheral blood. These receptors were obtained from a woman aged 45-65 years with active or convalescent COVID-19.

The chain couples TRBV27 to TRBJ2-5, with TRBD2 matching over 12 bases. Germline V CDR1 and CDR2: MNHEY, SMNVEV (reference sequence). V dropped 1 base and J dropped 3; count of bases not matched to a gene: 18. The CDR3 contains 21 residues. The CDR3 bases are TGTGCCAGCAGTTTATGTTCCCGGGACAGGGGCTCTAGCGGGAGGGAAGAGACCCAGTACTTC. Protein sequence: CASSLCSRDRGSSGREETQYF.

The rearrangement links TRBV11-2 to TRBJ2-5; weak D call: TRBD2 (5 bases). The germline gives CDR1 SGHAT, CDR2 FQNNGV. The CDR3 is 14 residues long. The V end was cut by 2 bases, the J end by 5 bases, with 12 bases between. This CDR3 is CASSLLRGLETQYF. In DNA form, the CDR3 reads TGTGCCAGCAGCTTACTCAGAGGGTTGGAGACCCAGTACTTC.

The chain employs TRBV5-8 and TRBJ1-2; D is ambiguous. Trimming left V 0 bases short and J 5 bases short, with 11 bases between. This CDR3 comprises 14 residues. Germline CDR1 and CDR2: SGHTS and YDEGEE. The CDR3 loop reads CASSLGALSYGYTF. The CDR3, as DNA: TGTGCCAGCAGCTTGGGAGCCTTGTCTTATGGCTACACCTTC.

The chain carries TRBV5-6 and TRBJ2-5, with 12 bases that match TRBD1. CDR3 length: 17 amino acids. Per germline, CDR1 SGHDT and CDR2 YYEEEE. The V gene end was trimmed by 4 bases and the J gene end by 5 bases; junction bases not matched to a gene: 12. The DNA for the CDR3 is TGTGCCAGCAGCCTCCTCGGGACAGGGGGCGGACAGGAGACCCAGTACTTC. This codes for CASSLLGTGGGQETQYF.

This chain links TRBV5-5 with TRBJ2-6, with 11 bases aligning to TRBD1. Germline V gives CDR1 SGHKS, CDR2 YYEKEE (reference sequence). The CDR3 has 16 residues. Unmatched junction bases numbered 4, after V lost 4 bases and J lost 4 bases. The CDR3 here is CASSGTGGNGANVLTF. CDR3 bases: TGTGCCAGCAGCGGGACAGGGGGGAACGGGGCCAACGTCCTGACTTTC.

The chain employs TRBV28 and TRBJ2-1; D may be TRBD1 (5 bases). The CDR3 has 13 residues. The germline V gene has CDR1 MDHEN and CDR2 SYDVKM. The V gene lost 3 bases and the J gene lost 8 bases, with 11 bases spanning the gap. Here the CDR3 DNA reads TGTGCCAGCAGTTTGCAGGGTCCGGATGAGCAGTTCTTC. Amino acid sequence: CASSLQGPDEQFF.

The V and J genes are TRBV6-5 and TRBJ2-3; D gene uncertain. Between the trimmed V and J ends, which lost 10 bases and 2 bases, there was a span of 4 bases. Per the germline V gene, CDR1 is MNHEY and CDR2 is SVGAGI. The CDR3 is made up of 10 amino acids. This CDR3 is CAIITDTQYF. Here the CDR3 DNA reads TGTGCCATCATCACAGATACGCAGTATTTT.

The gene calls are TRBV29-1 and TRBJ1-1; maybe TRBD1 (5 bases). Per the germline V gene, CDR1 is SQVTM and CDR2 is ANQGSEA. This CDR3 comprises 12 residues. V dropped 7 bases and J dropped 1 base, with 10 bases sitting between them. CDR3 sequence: CSATVWNTEAFF. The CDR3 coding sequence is TGCAGCGCGACAGTTTGGAACACTGAAGCTTTCTTT.

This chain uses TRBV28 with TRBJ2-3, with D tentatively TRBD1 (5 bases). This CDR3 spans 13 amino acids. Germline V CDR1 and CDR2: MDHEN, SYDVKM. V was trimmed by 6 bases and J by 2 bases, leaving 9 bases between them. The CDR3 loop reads CASRRGITDTQYF. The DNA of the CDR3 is TGTGCCAGCAGAAGGGGAATCACAGATACGCAGTATTTT.

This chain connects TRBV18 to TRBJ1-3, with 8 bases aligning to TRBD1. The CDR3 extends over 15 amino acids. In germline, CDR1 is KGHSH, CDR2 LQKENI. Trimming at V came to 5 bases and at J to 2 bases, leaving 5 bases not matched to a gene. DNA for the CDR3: TGTGCCAGCTCATCAGTACAGGGGGCTGGAAACACCATATATTTT. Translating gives CASSSVQGAGNTIYF.

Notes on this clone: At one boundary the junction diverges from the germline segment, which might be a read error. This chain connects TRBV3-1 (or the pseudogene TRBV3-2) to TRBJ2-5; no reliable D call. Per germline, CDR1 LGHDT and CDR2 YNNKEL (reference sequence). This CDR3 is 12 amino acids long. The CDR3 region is CQAWVDQETQYF. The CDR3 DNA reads TGCCAGGCGTGGGTAGACCAAGAGACCCAGTACTTC.

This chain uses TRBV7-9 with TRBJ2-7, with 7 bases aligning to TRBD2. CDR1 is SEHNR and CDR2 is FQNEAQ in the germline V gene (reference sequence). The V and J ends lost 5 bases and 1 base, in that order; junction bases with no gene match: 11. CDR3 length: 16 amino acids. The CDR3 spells CASSLPQRAGSYEQYF. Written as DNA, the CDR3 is TGTGCCAGCAGCCTACCCCAGCGAGCGGGGTCCTACGAGCAGTACTTC.

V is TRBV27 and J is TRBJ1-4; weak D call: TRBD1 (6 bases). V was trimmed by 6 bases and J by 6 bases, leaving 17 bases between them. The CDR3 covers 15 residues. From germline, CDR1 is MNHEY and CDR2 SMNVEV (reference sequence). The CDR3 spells CASRDPRGMDEKLFF. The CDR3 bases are TGTGCCAGCAGGGACCCCAGGGGAATGGATGAAAAACTGTTTTTT.

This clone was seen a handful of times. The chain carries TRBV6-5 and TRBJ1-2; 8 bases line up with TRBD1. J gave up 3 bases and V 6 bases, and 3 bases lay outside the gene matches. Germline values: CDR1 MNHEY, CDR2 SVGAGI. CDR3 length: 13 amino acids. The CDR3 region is CASRPDRDYGYTF. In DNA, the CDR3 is TGTGCCAGCAGACCGGACAGGGACTATGGCTACACCTTC.